This passage covers 17 T cell receptor beta chains from one sample sequenced in a study of shared clonotypes between healthy human individuals. The repertoire was sequenced with immunoSEQ multiplex PCR; TCRdb's copy has only in-frame clones and lacks some. The sample holds some 2.3 million clones; about 92% are singletons and the top ten take about 0.39%. Sequencing used naive CD4+ T cells from PBMCs. Subset meaning: CD45RA+ positively selected. The origin of the receptors is a man aged 18 to 29 in good health. Some clones in this sample may be carry-over from other donors' samples.

The rearrangement uses TRBV7-3 and TRBJ2-6; TRBD2 is a possible D gene (6 bases). The germline V gene has CDR1 SGHTA and CDR2 FQGTGA. V was cut by 8 bases and J by 4 bases, with 12 bases left in between. The length of the CDR3 is 14 residues. CDR3 sequence reads: CASGGSSGANVLTF. The CDR3 bases are TGTGCCAGCGGAGGGAGTTCGGGGGCCAACGTCCTGACTTTC.

The chain recombines TRBV2 with TRBJ1-1; 8 bases agree with TRBD1. The junction had 12 bases not matched to a gene; V was cut back by 4 bases and J by 5 bases. The CDR3 is 16 residues long. Germline V lookup: CDR1 SNHLY, CDR2 FYNNEI. CDR3 nucleotides: TGTGCCAGCAGTGCCCTGGACAGGGCGTTGGGGACTGAAGCTTTCTTT. Its translation: CASSALDRALGTEAFF.

The chain uses TRBV7-3 and TRBJ2-7, with D hard to call. The CDR3 totals 12 residues. Trimming left V 5 bases short and J 2 bases short, with 7 bases between. The germline CDR1 and CDR2 sequences are SGHTA and FQGTGA. CDR3 in DNA: TGTGCCAGCAGCCCTAATGCCTACGAGCAGTACTTC. Amino acid sequence: CASSPNAYEQYF.

V and J are TRBV7-9 and TRBJ1-1, with D hard to call. The CDR3 covers 13 residues. Trimming left V 1 base short and J 4 bases short, with 7 bases between. Looked up from germline, CDR1 is SEHNR and CDR2 is FQNEAQ (reference sequence). CDR3 sequence reads: CASSLVVRTEAFF. DNA of the CDR3: TGTGCCAGCAGCTTAGTGGTACGCACTGAAGCTTTCTTT.

V and J are TRBV28 and TRBJ1-2; no clear D gene. The CDR3 covers 14 residues. The V gene lost 6 bases and the J gene lost 3 bases, with 14 bases spanning the gap. Germline loops: CDR1 MDHEN, CDR2 SYDVKM. The CDR3 DNA reads as TGTGCCAGCAGCGACCCAAGGGCTTACTATGGCTACACCTTC. Protein: CASSDPRAYYGYTF.

The chain links TRBV6-6 to TRBJ2-3, with TRBD2 as a possible D gene (6 bases). V was pared by 3 bases and J by 4 bases, with 11 bases between. CDR3 length equals 14 residues. CDR1 MNHNY and CDR2 SVGAGI come from the germline V gene (reference sequence). In DNA, the CDR3 is TGTGCCAGCAGTTATCGGAGGGACCCAGATACGCAGTATTTT. This gives the protein CASSYRRDPDTQYF.

For the CDR3, the DNA is TGTGCCAGCAGCTCGCGGCAACAGGGGGCAGACTATGGCTACACCTTC. This encodes CASSSRQQGADYGYTF. The chain links TRBV7-8 to TRBJ1-2; 9 bases line up with TRBD1. The CDR3 has 16 amino acids. CDR1 is SGHVS, CDR2 FQNEAQ, per germline. With V trimmed by 4 bases and J by 3 bases, 9 bases remained unmatched.

CDR3 nucleotide sequence: TGTGCCAGCTCACCTACAGGGGGCTGGGACACTGAAGCTTTCTTT. Translation gives CASSPTGGWDTEAFF. The V gene is TRBV18, the J gene TRBJ1-1; 9 bases map to TRBD1. CDR3 length: 15 residues. Germline V gives CDR1 KGHSH, CDR2 LQKENI. The V gene end was trimmed by 3 bases and the J gene end by 3 bases; junction bases not matched to a gene: 5.

The chain is built from TRBV29-1 and TRBJ2-1, with unresolved D. V shed 0 bases and J shed 10 bases, with 10 bases lying between them. Germline loops: CDR1 SQVTM, CDR2 ANQGSEA. The CDR3 extends over 12 amino acids. The CDR3 region is CSVEDLYREQFF. The CDR3, as DNA: TGCAGCGTTGAAGATCTTTATAGAGAGCAGTTCTTC.

Concerning this clone itself: Other DNA sequences of this sample code for an identical CDR3. The rearrangement joins TRBV7-2 to TRBJ2-1; D ambiguous. V lost 0 bases and J 0 bases, leaving 9 bases between the germline ends. Germline V gene data show CDR1 as SGHTA and CDR2 as FQGNSA. This CDR3 has 16 amino acids. CDR3 coding DNA: TGTGCCAGCAGCTTAGCGGGATCAAGCTCCTACAATGAGCAGTTCTTC. The encoded protein is CASSLAGSSSYNEQFF.

The V call is TRBV6-6, the J call TRBJ2-5, with D perhaps matching TRBD1 (6 bases). Germline values: CDR1 MNHNY, CDR2 SVGAGI (reference sequence). With 0 bases removed from V and 6 bases from J, the gap between germline ends came to 17 bases. The CDR3 runs 16 residues. The CDR3 spells CASSYSGQGRLKTQYF. CDR3 DNA sequence: TGTGCCAGCAGTTACTCGGGCCAGGGGCGCTTAAAGACCCAGTACTTC.

The V gene is TRBV18, the J gene TRBJ2-2; D unclear. There are 15 residues in the CDR3. The ends were cut back, 6 bases at V and 0 bases at J, with 11 bases in the middle. Per germline, CDR1 KGHSH and CDR2 LQKENI. CDR3 amino acids: CASSQDGPNTGELFF. The CDR3 DNA sequence: TGTGCCAGCTCCCAGGATGGCCCGAACACCGGGGAGCTGTTTTTT.

V gene TRBV29-1 combines with J gene TRBJ2-7; no reliable D call. The CDR3 spans 10 residues. V lost 7 bases and J 6 bases, leaving 10 bases between the germline ends. Germline lookup yields CDR1 SQVTM and CDR2 ANQGSEA. The CDR3 here is CSALLVEQYF. In DNA form, the CDR3 reads TGCAGCGCCCTCTTGGTCGAGCAGTACTTC.

The chain is built from TRBV7-8 and TRBJ2-2; D is possibly TRBD1 or TRBD2 (5 bases each). The CDR3 consists of 15 residues. CDR1 SGHVS and CDR2 FQNEAQ come from the germline V gene. V lost 4 bases to trimming and J lost 6 bases, with 15 bases between them. The CDR3 protein is CASSSPGPRSGELFF. The CDR3 DNA is TGTGCCAGCAGCTCCCCGGGACCCAGGTCCGGGGAGCTGTTTTTT. The full variable domain, completed using reference TRBV7-8 and TRBJ2-2, is GAGVSQSPRYKVAKRGQDVALRCDPISGHVSLFWYQQALGQGPEFLTYFQNEAQLDKSGLPSDRFFAERPEGSVSTLKIQRTQQEDSAVYLCASSSPGPRSGELFFGEGSRLTVL.

V is TRBV7-8 and J is TRBJ2-2, with 7 bases aligning to TRBD2. The V gene's germline CDR1 is SGHVS and CDR2 FQNEAQ. The V gene end was trimmed by 5 bases and the J gene end by 3 bases; junction bases not matched to a gene: 6. This CDR3 has 15 amino acids. The CDR3 is CASSPSGGYTGELFF. The CDR3 nucleotides are TGTGCCAGCAGCCCTAGCGGAGGATACACCGGGGAGCTGTTTTTT.

J is TRBJ2-3 and V is TRBV9; TRBD2 matches 13 bases. Losses at the gene ends were 4 bases for V and 3 bases for J; bases not matched to a gene: 11. The CDR3 runs 18 residues. Germline CDR1 is SGDLS and CDR2 is YYNGEE. The CDR3 DNA sequence: TGTGCCAGCAGCCCACAACCCGTGACTAGCGGGGGGACAGATACGCAGTATTTT. This encodes CASSPQPVTSGGTDTQYF.

The V call is TRBV6-5, the J call TRBJ1-2, with TRBD1 matching 7 bases. CDR1 MNHEY and CDR2 SVGAGI come from the germline V gene. J was trimmed by 8 bases and V by 5 bases; bases with no gene match: 14. The CDR3 runs to 15 residues. CDR3 loop: CASSHPDRVGGGYTF. The CDR3 nucleotides are TGTGCCAGCAGTCACCCTGACAGGGTAGGAGGCGGCTACACCTTC.